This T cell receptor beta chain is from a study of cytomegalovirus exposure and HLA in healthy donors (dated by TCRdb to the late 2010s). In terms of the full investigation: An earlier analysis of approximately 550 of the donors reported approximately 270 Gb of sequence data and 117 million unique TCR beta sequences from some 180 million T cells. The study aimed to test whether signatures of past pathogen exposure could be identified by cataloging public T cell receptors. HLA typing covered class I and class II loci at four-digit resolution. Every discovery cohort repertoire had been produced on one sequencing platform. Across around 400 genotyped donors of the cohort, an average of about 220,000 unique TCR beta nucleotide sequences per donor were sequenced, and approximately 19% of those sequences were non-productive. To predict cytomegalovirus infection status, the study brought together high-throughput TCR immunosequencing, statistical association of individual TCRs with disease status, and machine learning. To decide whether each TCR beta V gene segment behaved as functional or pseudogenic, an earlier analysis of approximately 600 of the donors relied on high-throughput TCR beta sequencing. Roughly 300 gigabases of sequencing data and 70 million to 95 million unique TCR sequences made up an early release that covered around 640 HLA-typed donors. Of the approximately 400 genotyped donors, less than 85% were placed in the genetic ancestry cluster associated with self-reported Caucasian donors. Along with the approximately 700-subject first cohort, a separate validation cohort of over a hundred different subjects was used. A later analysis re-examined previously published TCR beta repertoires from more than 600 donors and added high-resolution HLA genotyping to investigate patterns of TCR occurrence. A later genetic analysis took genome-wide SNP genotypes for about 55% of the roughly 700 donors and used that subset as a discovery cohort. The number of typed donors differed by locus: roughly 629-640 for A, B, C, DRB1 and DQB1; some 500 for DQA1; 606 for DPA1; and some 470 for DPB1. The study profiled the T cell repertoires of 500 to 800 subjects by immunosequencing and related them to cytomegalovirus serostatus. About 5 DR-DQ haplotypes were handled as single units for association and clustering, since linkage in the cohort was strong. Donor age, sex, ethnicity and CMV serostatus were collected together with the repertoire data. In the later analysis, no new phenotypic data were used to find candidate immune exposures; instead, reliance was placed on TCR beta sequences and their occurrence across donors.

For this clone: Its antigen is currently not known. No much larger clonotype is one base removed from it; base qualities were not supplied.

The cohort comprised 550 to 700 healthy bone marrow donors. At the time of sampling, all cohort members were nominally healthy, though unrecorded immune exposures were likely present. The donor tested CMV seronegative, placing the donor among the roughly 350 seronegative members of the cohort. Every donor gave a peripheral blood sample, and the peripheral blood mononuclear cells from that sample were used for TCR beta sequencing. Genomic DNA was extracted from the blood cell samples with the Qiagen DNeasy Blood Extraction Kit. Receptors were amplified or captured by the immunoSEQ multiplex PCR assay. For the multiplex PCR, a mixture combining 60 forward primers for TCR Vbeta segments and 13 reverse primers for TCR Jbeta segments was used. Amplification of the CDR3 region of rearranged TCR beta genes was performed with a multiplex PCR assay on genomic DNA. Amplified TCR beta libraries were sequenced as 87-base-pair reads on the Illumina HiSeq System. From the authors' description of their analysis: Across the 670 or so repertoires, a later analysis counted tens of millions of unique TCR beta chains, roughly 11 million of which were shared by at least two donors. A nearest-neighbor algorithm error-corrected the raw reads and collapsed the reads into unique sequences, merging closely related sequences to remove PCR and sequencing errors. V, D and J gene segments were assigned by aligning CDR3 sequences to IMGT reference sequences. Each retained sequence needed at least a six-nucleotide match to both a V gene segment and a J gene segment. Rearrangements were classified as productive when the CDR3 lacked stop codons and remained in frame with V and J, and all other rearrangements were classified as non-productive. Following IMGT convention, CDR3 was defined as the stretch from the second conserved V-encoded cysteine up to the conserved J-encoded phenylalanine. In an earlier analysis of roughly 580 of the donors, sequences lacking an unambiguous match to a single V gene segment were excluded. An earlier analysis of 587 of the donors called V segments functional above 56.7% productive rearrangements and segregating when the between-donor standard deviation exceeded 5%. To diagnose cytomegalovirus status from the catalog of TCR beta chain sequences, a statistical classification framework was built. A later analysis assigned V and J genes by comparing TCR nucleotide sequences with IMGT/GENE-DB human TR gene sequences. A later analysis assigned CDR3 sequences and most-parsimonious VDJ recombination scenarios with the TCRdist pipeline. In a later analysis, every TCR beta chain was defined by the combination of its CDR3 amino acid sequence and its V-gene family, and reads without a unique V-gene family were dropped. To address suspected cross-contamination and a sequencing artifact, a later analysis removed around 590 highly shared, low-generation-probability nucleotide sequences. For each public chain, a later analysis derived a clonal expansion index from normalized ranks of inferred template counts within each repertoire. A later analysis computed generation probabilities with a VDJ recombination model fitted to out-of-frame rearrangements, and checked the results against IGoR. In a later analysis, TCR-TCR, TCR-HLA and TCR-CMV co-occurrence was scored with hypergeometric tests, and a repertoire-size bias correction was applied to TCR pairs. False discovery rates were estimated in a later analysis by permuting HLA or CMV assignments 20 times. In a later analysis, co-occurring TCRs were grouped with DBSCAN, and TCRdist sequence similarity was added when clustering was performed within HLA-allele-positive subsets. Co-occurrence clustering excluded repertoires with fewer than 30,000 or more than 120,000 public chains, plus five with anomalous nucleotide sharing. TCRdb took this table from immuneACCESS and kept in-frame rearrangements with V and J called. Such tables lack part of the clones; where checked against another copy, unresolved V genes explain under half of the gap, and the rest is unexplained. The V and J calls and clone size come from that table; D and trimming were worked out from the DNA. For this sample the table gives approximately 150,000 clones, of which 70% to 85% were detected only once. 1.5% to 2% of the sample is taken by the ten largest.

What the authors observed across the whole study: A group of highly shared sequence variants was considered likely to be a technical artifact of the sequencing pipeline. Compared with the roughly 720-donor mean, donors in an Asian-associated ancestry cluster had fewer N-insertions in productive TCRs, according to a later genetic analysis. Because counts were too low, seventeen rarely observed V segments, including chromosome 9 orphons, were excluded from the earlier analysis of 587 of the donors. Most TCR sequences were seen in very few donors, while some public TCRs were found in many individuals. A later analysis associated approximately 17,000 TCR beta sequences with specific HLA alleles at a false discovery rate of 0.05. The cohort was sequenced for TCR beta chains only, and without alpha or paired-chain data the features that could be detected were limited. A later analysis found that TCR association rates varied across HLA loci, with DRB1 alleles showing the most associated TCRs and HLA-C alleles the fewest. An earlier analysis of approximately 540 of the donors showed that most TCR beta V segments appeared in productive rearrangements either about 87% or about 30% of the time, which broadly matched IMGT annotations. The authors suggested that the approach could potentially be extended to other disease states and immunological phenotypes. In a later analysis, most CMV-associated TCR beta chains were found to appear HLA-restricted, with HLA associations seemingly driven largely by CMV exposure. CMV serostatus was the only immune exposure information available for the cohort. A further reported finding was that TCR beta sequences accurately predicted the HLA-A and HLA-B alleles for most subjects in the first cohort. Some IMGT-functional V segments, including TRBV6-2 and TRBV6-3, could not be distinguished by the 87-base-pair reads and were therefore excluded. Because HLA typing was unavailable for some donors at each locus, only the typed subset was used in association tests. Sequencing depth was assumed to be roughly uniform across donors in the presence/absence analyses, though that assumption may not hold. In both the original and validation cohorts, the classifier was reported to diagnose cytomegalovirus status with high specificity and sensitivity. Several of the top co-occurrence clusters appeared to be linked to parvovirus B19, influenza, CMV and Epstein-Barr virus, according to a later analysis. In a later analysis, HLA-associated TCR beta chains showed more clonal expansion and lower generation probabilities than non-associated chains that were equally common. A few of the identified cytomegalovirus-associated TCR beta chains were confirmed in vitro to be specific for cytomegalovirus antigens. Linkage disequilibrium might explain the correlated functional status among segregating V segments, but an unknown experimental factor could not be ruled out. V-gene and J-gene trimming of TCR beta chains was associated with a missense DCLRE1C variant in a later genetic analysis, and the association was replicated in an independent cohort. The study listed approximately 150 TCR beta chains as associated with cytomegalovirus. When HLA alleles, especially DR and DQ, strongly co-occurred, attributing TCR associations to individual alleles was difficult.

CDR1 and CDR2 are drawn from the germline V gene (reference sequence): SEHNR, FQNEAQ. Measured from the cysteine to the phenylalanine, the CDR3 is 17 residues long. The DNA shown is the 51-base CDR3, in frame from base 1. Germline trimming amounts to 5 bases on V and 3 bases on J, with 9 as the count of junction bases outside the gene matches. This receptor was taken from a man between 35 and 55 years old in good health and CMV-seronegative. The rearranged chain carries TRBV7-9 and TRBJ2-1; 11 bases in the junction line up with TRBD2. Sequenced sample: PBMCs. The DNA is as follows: TGTGCCAGCAGCCCGACCGACGGGACTAGCGGCTACAATGAGCAGTTCTTC. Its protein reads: CASSPTDGTSGYNEQFF.